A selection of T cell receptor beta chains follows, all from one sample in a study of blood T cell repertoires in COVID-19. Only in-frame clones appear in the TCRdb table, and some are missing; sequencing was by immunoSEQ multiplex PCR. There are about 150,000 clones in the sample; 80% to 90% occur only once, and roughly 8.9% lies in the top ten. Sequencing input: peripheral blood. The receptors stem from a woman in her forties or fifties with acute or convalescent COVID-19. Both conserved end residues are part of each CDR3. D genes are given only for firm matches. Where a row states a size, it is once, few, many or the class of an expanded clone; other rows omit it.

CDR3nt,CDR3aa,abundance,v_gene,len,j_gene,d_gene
TGCGCCAGCAGCATAGGGACTAGCCTAGAGACCCAGTACTTC,CASSIGTSLETQYF,NA,TRBV5-1,14,TRBJ2-5,TRBD2
TGTGCCAGCAGCCACCCCTCTCCCCCGGGCGAGCAGTACTTC,CASSHPSPPGEQYF,NA,TRBV4-2,14,TRBJ2-7,NA
TGTGCCACCAGCCGTGAGGGGGCAAACTATGGCTACACCTTC,CATSREGANYGYTF,NA,TRBV15,14,TRBJ1-2,TRBD1
TGTGCCAGCAGCCGACAGGGGATCAGCGAAGCTTTCTTT,CASSRQGISEAFF,NA,TRBV14,13,TRBJ1-1,TRBD1
TGTGCCAGCAGGTCACTCGGGACAGGGGGCAGAGATACGCAGTATTTT,CASRSLGTGGRDTQYF,NA,TRBV7-9,16,TRBJ2-3,TRBD1
TGTGCCAGCAGCTCTGGACTGAACACCGGGGAGCTGTTTTTT,CASSSGLNTGELFF,NA,TRBV11-2,14,TRBJ2-2,NA
TGTGCCAGCAGTGCCTACTACGAGCAGTACTTC,CASSAYYEQYF,once,TRBV2,11,TRBJ2-7,NA
TGTGCCAGCTCGTACGGCACGGGGGAAAAACTGTTTTTT,CASSYGTGEKLFF,NA,TRBV18,13,TRBJ1-4,NA
TGTGCCAGCAGTTACTCGTCACAGGGGGCTGGAAACACCATATATTTT,CASSYSSQGAGNTIYF,NA,TRBV6-5,16,TRBJ1-3,TRBD1
TGCGCCAGCAGCGTATCTAGCGGGGGGAGAGATACGCAGTATTTT,CASSVSSGGRDTQYF,few,TRBV5-1,15,TRBJ2-3,TRBD2
TGTGCCAGCAGGAAACTGACAGGGTTCCAAGAGACCCAGTACTTC,CASRKLTGFQETQYF,NA,TRBV2,15,TRBJ2-5,TRBD1
TGTGCCTGGAGTCGGGGACAGCAAGAGACCCAGTACTTC,CAWSRGQQETQYF,NA,TRBV30,13,TRBJ2-5,TRBD1
TGTGCCAGCAGTGTAAACGAGTATCAGCCCCAGCATTTT,CASSVNEYQPQHF,NA,TRBV2,13,TRBJ1-5,NA
TGTGCCAGCAACATCGACAGGGGGAATGAGCAGTTCTTC,CASNIDRGNEQFF,once,TRBV2,13,TRBJ2-1,TRBD1
TGCGCCAGCAGCCAAGAACGCAGGGCTGGCTACACCTTC,CASSQERRAGYTF,NA,TRBV4-3,13,TRBJ1-2,NA
TGTGCCAGCAGTTTACCCGAATCAGGGCATGAGCAGTTCTTC,CASSLPESGHEQFF,few,TRBV28,14,TRBJ2-1,NA
TGCGCCAGCAGCCAAGCCAGCGGAGGCCGTAGCACCGGGGAGCTGTTTTTT,CASSQASGGRSTGELFF,NA,TRBV4-3,17,TRBJ2-2,NA
TGTGCCAGCTCACCACTGGCTGACACTGAAGCTTTCTTT,CASSPLADTEAFF,NA,TRBV18,13,TRBJ1-1,NA
TGTGCCAGCAGTCGGGACAGGGGAGCAACTAATGAAAAACTGTTTTTT,CASSRDRGATNEKLFF,NA,TRBV28,16,TRBJ1-4,TRBD1
TGTGCCAGCAGCGTAGAGATGGGGGCCACAGATACGCAGTATTTT,CASSVEMGATDTQYF,NA,TRBV9,15,TRBJ2-3,NA
TGTGCCAGCAGCTTAGATACAAGGGGTGAAGCTTTCTTT,CASSLDTRGEAFF,NA,TRBV7-2,13,TRBJ1-1,NA
TGTGCCTCGTACTCCTACGAGCAGTACTTC,CASYSYEQYF,NA,TRBV6-5,10,TRBJ2-7,NA
TGTGCCAGCAGCCCCCGAGGTGTGAGTAATGAAAAACTGTTTTTT,CASSPRGVSNEKLFF,NA,TRBV9,15,TRBJ1-4,NA
TGTGCCAGCAGCGCGGGGGGGACTTTTTGGGATCAGCCCCAGCATTTT,CASSAGGTFWDQPQHF,few,TRBV9,16,TRBJ1-5,NA
TGCGCCAGCAGCCCTGGGGGGGACAGGGTGAGTGGCTACACCTTC,CASSPGGDRVSGYTF,NA,TRBV5-1,15,TRBJ1-2,TRBD1
TGTGCCATCAGCCGAGAGGGGGGGCGGACTGAAGCTTTCTTT,CAISREGGRTEAFF,NA,TRBV10-3,14,TRBJ1-1,NA
TGTGCCAGCTTCGGGAGTCGGGGCCTGGGCTATGGCTACACCTTC,CASFGSRGLGYGYTF,once,TRBV28,15,TRBJ1-2,NA
TGTGCCAGCAAATTAGGGACTACTTCCTACGAGCAGTACTTC,CASKLGTTSYEQYF,NA,TRBV27,14,TRBJ2-7,TRBD2
TGTGCCAGCAGCTTGGGTCACGGGGACACTGAAGCTTTCTTT,CASSLGHGDTEAFF,once,TRBV5-6,14,TRBJ1-1,NA
TGCAGTGCTAGTGATAGCGGGACGACAGATACGCAGTATTTT,CSASDSGTTDTQYF,NA,TRBV20-1,14,TRBJ2-3,TRBD2
TGTGCCAGCAGCATTGCAGGGGGGAGGTATGAGCAGTTCTTC,CASSIAGGRYEQFF,once,TRBV9,14,TRBJ2-1,NA
TGTGCCAGCAACCCCGGACAGGGGGTTTTTGGAAACACCATATATTTT,CASNPGQGVFGNTIYF,NA,TRBV28,16,TRBJ1-3,TRBD1
TGTGCCAGCAGCTTATGGCCTAGCGGGGTCGAACAGGGATACAATGAGCAGTTCTTC,CASSLWPSGVEQGYNEQFF,NA,TRBV7-9,19,TRBJ2-1,TRBD2
TGTGCCAGCACTCAGGGATGGGTTGACTATGGCTACACCTTC,CASTQGWVDYGYTF,once,TRBV6-5,14,TRBJ1-2,NA
TGTGCCAGTAGTGACAGAGATAATTCACCCCTCCACTTT,CASSDRDNSPLHF,NA,TRBV19,13,TRBJ1-6,NA
TGTGCCTGGGGACAGGGTAGCGAGCAGTACTTC,CAWGQGSEQYF,NA,TRBV30,11,TRBJ2-7,TRBD1
TGTGCCAGCAGCTTAGGGGGGCAGTACGAGCAGTACTTC,CASSLGGQYEQYF,NA,TRBV11-1,13,TRBJ2-7,NA
TGTGCCAGCAACAACAGGGATCCCACTGAAGCTTTCTTT,CASNNRDPTEAFF,NA,TRBV2,13,TRBJ1-1,NA
TGTGCCAGCAGTGAATGGACAGGGGCTAACTATGGCTACACCTTC,CASSEWTGANYGYTF,few,TRBV6-1,15,TRBJ1-2,TRBD1
TGTGCCAGTACAGCGGCTGGAAACACCATATATTTT,CASTAAGNTIYF,NA,TRBV19,12,TRBJ1-3,NA
TGCGCCAGCAGCCCAACTAGCGGGGGCCTCTCCTACAATGAGCAGTTCTTC,CASSPTSGGLSYNEQFF,NA,TRBV5-1,17,TRBJ2-1,TRBD2
TGTGCCAGCAGTTCCCTGGTGGGCGGGGGCAATGAGCAGTTCTTC,CASSSLVGGGNEQFF,NA,TRBV28,15,TRBJ2-1,TRBD2
TGTGCCATCAGTGGACCGGGACAGGACGTTATTAACTATGGCTACACCTTC,CAISGPGQDVINYGYTF,NA,TRBV10-3,17,TRBJ1-2,TRBD1